These 16 T cell receptor beta chains were sequenced from one sample in a study of post-analysis software for immune sequencing data. Study observations and caveats: Among 4 or 5 TRBV segments more frequent in patients than controls were TRBV5-6, TRBV5-1 and TRBV20-1.

No antigens are known for them. The library was made from cDNA and included unique molecular identifiers. TCRdb used MiXCR to reprocess the PCR reads, holding one entry per CDR3 protein. The sample records roughly 580,000 distinct CDR3 sequences, about 44% being singletons. Sequencing was done on a sample of blood. Source of these receptors: a girl under 18 with multiple sclerosis.

For the CDR3, the DNA is TGTGCCAGCAGCACTAGGGGTGAAAAAGCTTTCTTT. It specifies CASSTRGEKAFF. The rearrangement links TRBV21-1 to TRBJ1-1; the D call of TRBD1 is as the table states it, not checked on the DNA. TRBV21-1 is described as a pseudogene. The CDR3 contains 12 residues.

Only a few counts were recorded for this clonotype. V is TRBV12-3 or TRBV12-4 and J is TRBJ2-5, with D maybe TRBD1 (6 bases). Trimming shortened V by 5 bases and J by 11 bases, and 15 bases separated the two germline ends. The CDR3 sequence is 12 residues long. The CDR3 loop reads CASSPDRTRQYF. CDR3 nucleotides: TGTGCCAGCAGTCCCGACAGGACGCGGCAGTACTTC.

V is TRBV6-5 and J is TRBJ2-3; TRBD1 might be the D (6 bases). Germline-derived CDR1 and CDR2 are MNHEY and SVGAGI. This CDR3 has 12 amino acids. V was shortened by 5 bases and J by 5 bases, with 8 bases between the two germline ends. CDR3 coding DNA: TGTGCCAGCAGTCAGGGGTTAGATACGCAGTATTTT. It encodes CASSQGLDTQYF.

Concerning this clonotype itself: The junction shows a germline mismatch at one end, possibly a read error. The chain employs TRBV12-3 or TRBV12-4 and TRBJ1-4; 9 nucleotides align to TRBD1. CDR3 size: 14 residues. CDR3 in DNA: TGTGCCAGCAGTTCAGGGACAGGGAATGAAAAACGGTTTTTT. This codes for CASSSGTGNEKRFF.

The V call is TRBV25-1, the J call TRBJ2-5; 11 bases are shared with TRBD2. The CDR3 spans 14 residues. Germline CDR1 and CDR2: MGHDK and SYGVNS. Trimming at V came to 3 bases and at J to 5 bases, leaving 2 bases not matched to a gene. The CDR3 DNA follows: TGTGCCAGCAGTGAGCCTAGCGGGGGGGAGACCCAGTACTTC. Its protein product is CASSEPSGGETQYF.

V is TRBV20-1 and J is TRBJ2-1, with D perhaps TRBD2 (6 bases). This CDR3 is built from 15 residues. In germline, CDR1 is DFQATT, CDR2 SNEGSKA (reference sequence). The V and J ends lost 1 base and 3 bases respectively, with 13 bases between them. The CDR3 DNA reads TGCAGTGCTAGAGGGAGGGACCGCGACTACAATGAGCAGTTCTTC. The encoded protein is CSARGRDRDYNEQFF.

The rearrangement uses TRBV6-7 and TRBJ2-3; TRBD1 might be the D (5 bases). TRBV6-7 qualifies as an ORF whose function is uncertain. CDR3 length: 21 amino acids. Deletions cut 6 bases from V and 2 bases from J, with 33 bases between. The CDR3 reads CASRTAQNWCQGHANTDTQYF. In nucleotides, the CDR3 is TGTGCCAGCAGGACCGCCCAAAATTGGTGTCAGGGCCATGCTAACACAGATACGCAGTATTTT.

The CDR3 protein is CASSGWGNSGANVLTF. The CDR3 nucleotides read TGTGCCAGCAGTGGTTGGGGAAACTCTGGGGCCAACGTCCTGACTTTC. This chain uses TRBV6-1 with TRBJ2-6; no firm D call. The CDR3 covers 16 residues. Per the germline V gene, CDR1 is MNHNS and CDR2 is SASEGT. V lost 4 bases and J lost 0, with 10 bases in between.

This clonotype was recorded a few times. The V and J genes are TRBV20-1 and TRBJ2-3; D is unclear. From germline, CDR1 is DFQATT and CDR2 SNEGSKA (reference sequence). The V end was cut by 1 base, the J end by 7 bases, with 6 bases between. This CDR3 spans 11 amino acids. Written as DNA, the CDR3 is TGCAGTGCTAGAGGCAAAAATACGCAGTATTTT. It translates to CSARGKNTQYF.

The chain carries TRBV7-6 and TRBJ2-5; D is possibly TRBD2 (6 bases). V was clipped by 5 bases and J by 3 bases, with 13 bases between them. Per germline, CDR1 SGHVS and CDR2 FNYEAQ. CDR3 length: 14 amino acids. Here the CDR3 reads CASSPGALEETQYF. The CDR3, as DNA: TGTGCCAGCAGCCCGGGAGCCCTTGAAGAGACCCAGTACTTC.

This clonotype appeared once. J is TRBJ2-3 and V is TRBV5-1; TRBD2 agrees at 8 bases. The CDR3 has 17 amino acids. Germline CDR1 reads SGHRS; CDR2 reads YFSETQ. Trimming at V came to 5 bases and at J to 1 base, leaving 12 bases not matched to a gene. The DNA of the CDR3 is TGCGCCAGCAGGAGGCTAGCGGGCCCGGGGGGCACAGATACGCAGTATTTT. Translated: CASRRLAGPGGTDTQYF.

The chain joins TRBV7-2 to TRBJ2-3; TRBD2 agrees at 9 bases. CDR3 length equals 15 residues. V gave up 5 bases and J gave up 2 bases; unmatched junction bases: 5. Germline V gene lookup returns CDR1 SGHTA and CDR2 FQGNSA. CDR3 in amino acids: CASSTRLAATDTQYF. As DNA, the CDR3 is TGTGCCAGCAGCACCAGACTAGCGGCCACAGATACGCAGTATTTT.

The CDR3 spells CASSPPTRCGEQFF. The DNA of the CDR3 is TGTGCCAGCAGTCCCCCTACTAGATGCGGTGAGCAGTTCTTC. The chain recombines TRBV12-3 or TRBV12-4 with TRBJ2-1; a weak D match, TRBD2 (5 bases). The V end was cut by 5 bases, the J end by 9 bases, with 17 bases between. The CDR3 contains 14 residues.

The chain employs TRBV7-9 and TRBJ2-7; 7 bases are shared with TRBD2. J gave up 3 bases and V 5 bases, and 13 bases lay outside the gene matches. The CDR3 has 16 amino acids. The V gene's germline CDR1 is SEHNR and CDR2 FQNEAQ (reference sequence). CDR3 loop: CASSTPSYGGYYEQYF. CDR3 coding DNA: TGTGCCAGCAGCACCCCAAGTTACGGGGGGTACTACGAGCAGTACTTC.

The V call is TRBV9, the J call TRBJ1-1, with D uncertain. Germline V CDR1 and CDR2: SGDLS, YYNGEE. This CDR3 has 15 residues. V lost 0 bases, J lost 3 bases, and 12 bases lay in between. This chain's CDR3 is CASSVGAQGDTEAFF. CDR3 DNA sequence: TGTGCCAGCAGCGTAGGGGCCCAAGGAGACACTGAAGCTTTCTTT.

The V and J genes are TRBV6-6 and TRBJ2-7; the D is unclear. CDR3 length: 13 amino acids. Looked up from germline, CDR1 is MNHNY and CDR2 is SVGAGI (reference sequence). The germline V and J ends were trimmed by 4 bases and 1 base, with 8 bases remaining between them. DNA for the CDR3: TGTGCCAGCAGTTCCGGAGAATCCTACGAGCAGTACTTC. This translates into CASSSGESYEQYF.